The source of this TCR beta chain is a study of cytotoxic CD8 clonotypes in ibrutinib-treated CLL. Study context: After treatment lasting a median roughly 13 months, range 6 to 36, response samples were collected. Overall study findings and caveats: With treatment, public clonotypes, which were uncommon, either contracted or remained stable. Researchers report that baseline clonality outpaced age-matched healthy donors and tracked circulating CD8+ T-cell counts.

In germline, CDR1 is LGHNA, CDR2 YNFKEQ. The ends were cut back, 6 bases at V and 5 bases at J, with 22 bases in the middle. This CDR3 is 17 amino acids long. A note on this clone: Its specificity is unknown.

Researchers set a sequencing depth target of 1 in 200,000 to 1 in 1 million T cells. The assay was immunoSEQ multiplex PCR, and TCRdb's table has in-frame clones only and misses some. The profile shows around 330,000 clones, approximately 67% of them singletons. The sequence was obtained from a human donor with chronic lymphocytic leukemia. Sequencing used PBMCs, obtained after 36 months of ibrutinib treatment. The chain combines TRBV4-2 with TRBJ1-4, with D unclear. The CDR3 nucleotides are TGTGCCAGCAGGGAACATGTGAGGAGCGGGGTGAATGAAAAACTGTTTTTT. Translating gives CASREHVRSGVNEKLFF.